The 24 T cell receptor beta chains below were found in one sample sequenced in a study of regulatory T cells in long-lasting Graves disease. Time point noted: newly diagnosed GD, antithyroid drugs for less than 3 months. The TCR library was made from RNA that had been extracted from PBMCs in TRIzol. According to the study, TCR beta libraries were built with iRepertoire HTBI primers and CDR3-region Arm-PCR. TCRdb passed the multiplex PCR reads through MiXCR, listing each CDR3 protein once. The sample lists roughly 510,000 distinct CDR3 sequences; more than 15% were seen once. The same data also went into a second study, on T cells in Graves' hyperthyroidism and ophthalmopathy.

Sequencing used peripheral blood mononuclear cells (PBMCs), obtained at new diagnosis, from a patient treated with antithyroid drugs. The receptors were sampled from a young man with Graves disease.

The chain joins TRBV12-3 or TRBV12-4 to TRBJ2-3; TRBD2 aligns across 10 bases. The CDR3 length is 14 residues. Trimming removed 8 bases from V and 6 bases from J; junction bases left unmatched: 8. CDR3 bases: TGTGCCAGCGGTCCTAGCGGGAGTATGGATACGCAGTATTTT. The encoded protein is CASGPSGSMDTQYF.

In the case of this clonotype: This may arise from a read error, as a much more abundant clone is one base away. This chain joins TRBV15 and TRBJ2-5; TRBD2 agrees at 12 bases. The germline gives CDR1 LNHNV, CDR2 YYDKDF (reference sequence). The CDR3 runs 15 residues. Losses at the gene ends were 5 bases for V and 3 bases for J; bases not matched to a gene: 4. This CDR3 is CATSGRTSGEETQYF. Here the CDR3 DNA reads TGTGCCACCAGCGGAAGGACTAGCGGGGAAGAGACCCAGTACTTC.

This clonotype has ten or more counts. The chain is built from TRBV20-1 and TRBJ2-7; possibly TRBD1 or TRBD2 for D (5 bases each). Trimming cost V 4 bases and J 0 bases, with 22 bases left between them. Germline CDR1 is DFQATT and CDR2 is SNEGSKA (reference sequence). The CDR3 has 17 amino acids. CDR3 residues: CSATDSDGGRSSYEQYF. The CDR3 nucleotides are TGCAGTGCTACGGATAGCGATGGGGGAAGATCCTCCTACGAGCAGTACTTC.

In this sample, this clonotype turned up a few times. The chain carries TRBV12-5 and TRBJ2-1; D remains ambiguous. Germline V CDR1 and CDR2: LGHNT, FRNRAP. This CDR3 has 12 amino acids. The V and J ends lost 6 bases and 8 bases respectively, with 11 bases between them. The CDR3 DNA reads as TGTGCTAGTGGCCCCCGAACGGATGAGCAGTTCTTC. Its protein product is CASGPRTDEQFF.

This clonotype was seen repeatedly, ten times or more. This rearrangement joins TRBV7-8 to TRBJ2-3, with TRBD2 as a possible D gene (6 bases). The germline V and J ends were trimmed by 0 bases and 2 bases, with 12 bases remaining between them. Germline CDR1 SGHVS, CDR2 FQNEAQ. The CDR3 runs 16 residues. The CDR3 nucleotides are TGTGCCAGCAGCTTAGCTCCGGGACTTGACACAGATACGCAGTATTTT. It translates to CASSLAPGLDTDTQYF.

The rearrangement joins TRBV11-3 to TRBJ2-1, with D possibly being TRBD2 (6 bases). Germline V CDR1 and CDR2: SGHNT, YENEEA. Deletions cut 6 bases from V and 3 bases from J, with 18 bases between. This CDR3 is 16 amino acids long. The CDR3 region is CASSESFLADYNEQFF. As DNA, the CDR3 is TGTGCCAGCAGTGAAAGTTTCTTAGCGGACTACAATGAGCAGTTCTTC.

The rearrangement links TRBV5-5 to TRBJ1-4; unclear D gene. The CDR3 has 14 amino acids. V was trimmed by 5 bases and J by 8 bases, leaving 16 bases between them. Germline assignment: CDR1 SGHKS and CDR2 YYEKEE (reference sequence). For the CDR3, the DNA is TGTGCCAGCAGTCCGGGTCTTCTCGGAGAAAAACTGTTTTTT. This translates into CASSPGLLGEKLFF.

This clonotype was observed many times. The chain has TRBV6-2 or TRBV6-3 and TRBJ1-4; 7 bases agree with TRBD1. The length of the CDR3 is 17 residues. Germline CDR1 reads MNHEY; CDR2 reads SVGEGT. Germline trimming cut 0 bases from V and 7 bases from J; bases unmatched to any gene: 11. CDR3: CASSYSGTERKVEKLFF. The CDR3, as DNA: TGTGCCAGCAGTTACTCGGGGACAGAGCGGAAAGTTGAAAAACTGTTTTTT.

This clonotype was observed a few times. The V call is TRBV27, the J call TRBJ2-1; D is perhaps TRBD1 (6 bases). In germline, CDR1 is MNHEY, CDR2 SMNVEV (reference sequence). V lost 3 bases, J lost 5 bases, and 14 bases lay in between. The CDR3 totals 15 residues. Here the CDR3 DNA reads TGTGCCAGCAGTTTGAGCCGGGACACCCACAATGAGCAGTTCTTC. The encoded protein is CASSLSRDTHNEQFF.

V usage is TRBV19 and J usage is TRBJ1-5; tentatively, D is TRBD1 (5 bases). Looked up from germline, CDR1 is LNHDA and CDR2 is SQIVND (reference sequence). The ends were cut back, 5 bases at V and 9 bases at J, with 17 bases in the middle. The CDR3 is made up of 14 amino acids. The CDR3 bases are TGTGCCAGTAGTCTTACAGGAGCTGGGTGGCCCCAGCATTTT. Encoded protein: CASSLTGAGWPQHF.

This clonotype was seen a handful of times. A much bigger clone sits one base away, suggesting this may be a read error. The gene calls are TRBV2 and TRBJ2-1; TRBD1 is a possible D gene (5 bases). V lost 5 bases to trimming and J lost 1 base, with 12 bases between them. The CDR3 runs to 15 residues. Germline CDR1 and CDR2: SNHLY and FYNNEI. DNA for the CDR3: TGTGCCAGCAGTAGGATCAGGGTGTCCTACAATGAGCAGTTCTTC. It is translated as CASSRIRVSYNEQFF.

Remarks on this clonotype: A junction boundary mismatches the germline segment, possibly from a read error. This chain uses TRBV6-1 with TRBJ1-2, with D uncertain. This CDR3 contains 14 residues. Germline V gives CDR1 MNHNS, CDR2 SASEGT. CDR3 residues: CASSEDATNFGYTF. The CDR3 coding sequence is TGTGCCAGCAGTGAAGACGCTACGAACTTTGGCTACACCTTC.

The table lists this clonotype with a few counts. The CDR3 nucleotides are TGTGCCAGCAGTGAAGCCGGACAGGGGATCTATGGCTACACCTTC. It encodes CASSEAGQGIYGYTF. V usage is TRBV6-1 and J usage is TRBJ1-2, with TRBD1 matching 9 bases. V trimming: 0 bases; J trimming: 4 bases; junction bases outside the gene matches: 3. This CDR3 is 15 amino acids long. In germline, CDR1 is MNHNS, CDR2 SASEGT.

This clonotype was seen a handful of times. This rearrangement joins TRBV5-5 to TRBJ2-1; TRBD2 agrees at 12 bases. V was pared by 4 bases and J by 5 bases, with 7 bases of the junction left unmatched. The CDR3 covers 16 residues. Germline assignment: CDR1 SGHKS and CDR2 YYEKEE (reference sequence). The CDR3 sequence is CASSPGLAGAHNEQFF. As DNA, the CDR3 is TGTGCCAGCAGCCCGGGACTAGCGGGTGCACACAATGAGCAGTTCTTC.

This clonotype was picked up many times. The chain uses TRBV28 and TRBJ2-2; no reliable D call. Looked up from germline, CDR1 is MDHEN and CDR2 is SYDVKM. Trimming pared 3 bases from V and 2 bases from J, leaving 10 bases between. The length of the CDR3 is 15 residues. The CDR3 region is CASSFLGLNTGELFF. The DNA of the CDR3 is TGTGCCAGCAGTTTCCTAGGGCTAAACACCGGGGAGCTGTTTTTT.

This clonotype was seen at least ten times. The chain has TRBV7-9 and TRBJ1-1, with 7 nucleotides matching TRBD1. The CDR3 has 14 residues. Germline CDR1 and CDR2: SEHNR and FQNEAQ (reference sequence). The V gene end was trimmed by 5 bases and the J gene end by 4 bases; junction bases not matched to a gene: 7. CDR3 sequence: CASSQPGTVTEAFF. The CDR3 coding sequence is TGTGCCAGCAGCCAACCGGGGACAGTCACTGAAGCTTTCTTT.

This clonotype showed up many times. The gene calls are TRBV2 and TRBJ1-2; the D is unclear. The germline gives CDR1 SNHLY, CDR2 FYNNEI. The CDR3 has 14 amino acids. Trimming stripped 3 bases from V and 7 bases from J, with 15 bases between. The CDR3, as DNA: TGTGCCAGCAGTGAGGACGGTTCTATGCTTGGCTACACCTTC. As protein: CASSEDGSMLGYTF.

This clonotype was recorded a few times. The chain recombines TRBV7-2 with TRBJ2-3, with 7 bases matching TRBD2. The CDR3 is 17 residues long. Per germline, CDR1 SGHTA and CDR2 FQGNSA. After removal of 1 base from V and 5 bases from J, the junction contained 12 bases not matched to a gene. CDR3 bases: TGTGCCAGCAGCTTAGTTGTAATGGGGGAGCGGGGAGATACGCAGTATTTT. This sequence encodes CASSLVVMGERGDTQYF.

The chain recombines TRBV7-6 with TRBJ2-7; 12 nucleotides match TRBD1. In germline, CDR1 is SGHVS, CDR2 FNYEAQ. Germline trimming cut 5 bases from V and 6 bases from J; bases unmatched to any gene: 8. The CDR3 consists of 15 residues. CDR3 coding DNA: TGTGCCAGCAGCCCGGGACAGGGGGCATCTGTCGAGCAGTACTTC. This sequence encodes CASSPGQGASVEQYF. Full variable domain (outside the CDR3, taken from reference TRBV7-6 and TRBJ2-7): GAGVSQSPRYKVTKRGQDVALRCDPISGHVSLYWYRQALGQGPEFLTYFNYEAQQDKSGLPNDRFSAERPEGSISTLTIQRTEQRDSAMYRCASSPGQGASVEQYFGPGTRLTVT.

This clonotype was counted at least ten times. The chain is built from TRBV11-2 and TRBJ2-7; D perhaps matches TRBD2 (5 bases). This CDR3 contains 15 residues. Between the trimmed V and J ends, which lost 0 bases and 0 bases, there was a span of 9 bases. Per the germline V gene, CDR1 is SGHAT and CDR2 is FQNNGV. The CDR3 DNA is TGTGCCAGCAGCTTAGAGGCGGGTTACTCCTACGAGCAGTACTTC. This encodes CASSLEAGYSYEQYF. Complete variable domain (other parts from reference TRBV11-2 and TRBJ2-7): EAGVAQSPRYKIIEKRQSVAFWCNPISGHATLYWYQQILGQGPKLLIQFQNNGVVDDSQLPKDRFSAERLKGVDSTLKIQPAKLEDSAVYLCASSLEAGYSYEQYFGPGTRLTVT.

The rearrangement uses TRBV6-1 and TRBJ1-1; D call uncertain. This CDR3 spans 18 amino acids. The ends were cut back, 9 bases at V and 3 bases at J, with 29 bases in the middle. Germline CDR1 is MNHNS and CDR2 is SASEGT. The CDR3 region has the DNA TGTGCCAGTTTTCCTTTCCCGGGCGACACCCGGAGGGACACTGAAGCTTTCTTT. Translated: CASFPFPGDTRRDTEAFF.

CDR3 loop: CASRRRIASNQPQHF. The CDR3 DNA reads TGTGCCAGCAGGAGACGAATTGCTAGCAATCAGCCCCAGCATTTT. The V gene is TRBV7-3, the J gene TRBJ1-5; D ambiguous. Trimming left V 6 bases short and J 0 bases short, with 12 bases between. Germline CDR1 reads SGHTA; CDR2 reads FQGTGA. This CDR3 has 15 residues.

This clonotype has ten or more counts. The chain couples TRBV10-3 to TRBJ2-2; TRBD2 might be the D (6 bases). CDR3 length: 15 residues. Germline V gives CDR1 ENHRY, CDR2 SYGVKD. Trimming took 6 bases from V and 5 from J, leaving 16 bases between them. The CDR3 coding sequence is TGTGCCATCAGCTCTGAGGCTAGCGAGACCGGGGAGCTGTTTTTT. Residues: CAISSEASETGELFF.

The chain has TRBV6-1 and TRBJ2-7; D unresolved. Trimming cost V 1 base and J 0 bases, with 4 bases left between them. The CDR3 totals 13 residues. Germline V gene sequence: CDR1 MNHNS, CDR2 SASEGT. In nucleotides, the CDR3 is TGTGCCAGCAGTGAAGGGGGCTCCTACGAGCAGTACTTC. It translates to CASSEGGSYEQYF.